The rows below give T cell receptor beta chains drawn from one sample of a study of T cells in Graves' hyperthyroidism and ophthalmopathy. Each CDR3 protein gets one entry after TCRdb re-called the multiplex PCR reads with MiXCR. This table has under 800,000 distinct CDR3 sequences, less than 15% appearing once. Sequencing was done on a sample of blood. These receptors came from a woman under 30 with Graves' hyperthyroidism. The CDR3 runs from the conserved cysteine through the conserved F or W.

cdr3_aa j_call v_call
CASSLAQNTEAFF TRBJ1-1 TRBV12-3/TRBV12-4
CASRRGPLYNEQFF TRBJ2-1 TRBV6-2/TRBV6-3
CASSQTGGPGGELFF TRBJ2-2 TRBV3-1
CASSYGTGGPNAEAFF TRBJ1-1 TRBV6-5
CAWSRRQTDTQYF TRBJ2-3 TRBV30
CASSGQGEGYTF TRBJ1-2 TRBV19
CASKGVDSGIGTQYF TRBJ2-5 TRBV10-2
CASSSMYHEQFF TRBJ2-1 TRBV7-9
CASSSRARQGSGQPQHF TRBJ1-5 TRBV28
CASSLATTMNTEAFF TRBJ1-1 TRBV5-1
CAWSVLPPGLVGEKLFF TRBJ1-4 TRBV30
CATKVWERGGTHDTQYF TRBJ2-3 TRBV28
CASSLDWYNKQSF TRBJ2-1 TRBV27
CASSWGMAGATNEKLFF TRBJ1-4 TRBV7-2
CASSLGVSRTKDTEAFF TRBJ1-1 TRBV5-1
CASSLDGANYGYTF TRBJ1-2 TRBV7-2
CASSQIGYGYTF TRBJ1-2 TRBV3-1
CASSLLGGNTGELFF TRBJ2-2 TRBV28
CASSSRDRGHEQYF TRBJ2-7 TRBV11-2
CASSFPSGNSYEQYF TRBJ2-7 TRBV7-9
CAISDSTGTKRIHEQYF TRBJ2-7 TRBV10-3
CASSPDRGLLGEQYF TRBJ2-7 TRBV18
CASSLTVRGEQFF TRBJ2-1 TRBV11-3
CSVEASGSRTDTQYF TRBJ2-3 TRBV29-1
CASSPGLAETYEQYF TRBJ2-7 TRBV11-3
CASSYPRGAPGELFF TRBJ2-2 TRBV6-5
CASSLHGSYEQYF TRBJ2-7 TRBV11-3
CASSLGGRGRLRPYEQYF TRBJ2-7 TRBV7-6
CASSDRDYSTDTQYF TRBJ2-3 TRBV28
CASSLEGLRTEAFF TRBJ1-1 TRBV5-1
CSGGLTKTQYF TRBJ2-5 TRBV20-1
CSETLAGGGTDTQYF TRBJ2-3 TRBV20-1
CASSDVAGANVLTF TRBJ2-6 TRBV2
CASSVGIAANQETQYF TRBJ2-5 TRBV9
CASSSSGTKKHGELFF TRBJ2-2 TRBV6-1
CASRRGNRAYEQYF TRBJ2-7 TRBV6-2/TRBV6-3
CASRGGPYNSPLHF TRBJ1-6 TRBV30
CSAPIRGDTQYF TRBJ2-3 TRBV20-1
CASSFGGGPSEQFF TRBJ2-1 TRBV5-5
CAWSSSVLWTEAFF TRBJ1-1 TRBV30
CASTGRNSYEQYF TRBJ2-7 TRBV13
CASSFARGQVVSGSSYNEQFF TRBJ2-1 TRBV11-2
CSAVDGDGGSTDTQYF TRBJ2-3 TRBV20-1
CSVRGDGAYEQYF TRBJ2-7 TRBV29-1
CSARDRQGSEQFF TRBJ2-1 TRBV20-1
CSARDSPGVAPYEQYF TRBJ2-7 TRBV20-1
CASRRTGTSNTEAFF TRBJ1-1 TRBV14
CASSGTGPTNEKLFF TRBJ1-4 TRBV2
CSVGLAGDLRETQYF TRBJ2-5 TRBV29-1
CASRRTGGSPLHF TRBJ1-6 TRBV6-1
CASTPPKGGNNEQFF TRBJ2-1 TRBV13
CASRRGTGELFF TRBJ2-2 TRBV2
CASSLTEQGVKQYF TRBJ2-7 TRBV28
CASSTTVVDTQYF TRBJ2-3 TRBV19
CASTLRGVGGGLNTEAFF TRBJ1-1 TRBV2
CSARLDSRYEQYF TRBJ2-7 TRBV20-1
CASSPISGIGGGYTF TRBJ1-2 TRBV18
CASSPHSDSPRREQYF TRBJ2-7 TRBV11-3
CASSSGLAGAVHEQYF TRBJ2-7 TRBV27